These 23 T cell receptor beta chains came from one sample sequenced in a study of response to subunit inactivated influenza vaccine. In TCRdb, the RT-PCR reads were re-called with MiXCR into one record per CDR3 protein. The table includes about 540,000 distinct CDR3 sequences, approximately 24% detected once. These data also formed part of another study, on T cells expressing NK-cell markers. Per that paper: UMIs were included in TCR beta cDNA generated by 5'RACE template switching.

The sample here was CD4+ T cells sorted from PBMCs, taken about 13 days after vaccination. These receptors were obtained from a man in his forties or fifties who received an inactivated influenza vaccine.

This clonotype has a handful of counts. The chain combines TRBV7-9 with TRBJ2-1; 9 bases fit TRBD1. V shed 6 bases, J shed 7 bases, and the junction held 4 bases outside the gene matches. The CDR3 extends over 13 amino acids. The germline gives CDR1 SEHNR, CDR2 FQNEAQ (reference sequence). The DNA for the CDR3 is TGTGCCAGCAGTTCACAGGGGGCGAATGAGCAGTTCTTC. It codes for CASSSQGANEQFF.

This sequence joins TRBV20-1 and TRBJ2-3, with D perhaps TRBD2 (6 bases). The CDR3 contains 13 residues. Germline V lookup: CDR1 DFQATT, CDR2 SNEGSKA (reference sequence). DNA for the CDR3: TGCAGCCTGGGGCGGGAAAGAAGAGATACGCAGTATTTT. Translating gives CSLGRERRDTQYF.

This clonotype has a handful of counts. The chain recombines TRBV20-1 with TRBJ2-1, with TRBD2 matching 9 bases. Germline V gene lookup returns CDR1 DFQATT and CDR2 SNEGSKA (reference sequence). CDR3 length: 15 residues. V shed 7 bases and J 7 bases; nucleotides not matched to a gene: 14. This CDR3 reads CSVHKTGLAGNEQFF. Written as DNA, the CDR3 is TGCAGTGTCCACAAGACGGGGCTAGCGGGAAATGAGCAGTTCTTC.

CDR3 region: CASSLRARGVSYNEQFF. In DNA, the CDR3 is TGTGCCAGCAGCCTTCGGGCGCGGGGGGTCTCCTACAATGAGCAGTTCTTC. The chain employs TRBV7-2 and TRBJ2-1; 8 nucleotides line up with TRBD2. With 5 bases clipped from V and 0 bases from J, the junction kept 9 bases outside the gene matches. The CDR3 has 17 residues. The germline V gene encodes CDR1 SGHTA and CDR2 FQGNSA. Complete variable domain (other parts from reference TRBV7-2 and TRBJ2-1): GAGVSQSPSNKVTEKGKDVELRCDPISGHTALYWYRQSLGQGLEFLIYFQGNSAPDKSGLPSDRFSAERTGGSVSTLTIQRTQQEDSAVYLCASSLRARGVSYNEQFFGPGTRLTVL.

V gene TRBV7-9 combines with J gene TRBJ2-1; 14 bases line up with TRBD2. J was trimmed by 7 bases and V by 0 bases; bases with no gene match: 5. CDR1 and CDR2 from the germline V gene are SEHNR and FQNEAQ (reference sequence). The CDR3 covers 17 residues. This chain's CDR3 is CASSLATGTSGRNEQFF. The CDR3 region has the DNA TGTGCCAGCAGCTTAGCCACCGGGACTAGCGGGAGAAATGAGCAGTTCTTC.

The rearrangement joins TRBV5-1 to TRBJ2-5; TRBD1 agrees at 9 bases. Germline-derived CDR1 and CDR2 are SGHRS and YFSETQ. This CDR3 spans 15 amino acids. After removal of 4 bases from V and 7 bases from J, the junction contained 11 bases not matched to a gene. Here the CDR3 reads CASSVRDRVGGTQYF. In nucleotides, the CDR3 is TGCGCCAGCAGCGTCCGGGACAGGGTTGGAGGGACCCAGTACTTC.

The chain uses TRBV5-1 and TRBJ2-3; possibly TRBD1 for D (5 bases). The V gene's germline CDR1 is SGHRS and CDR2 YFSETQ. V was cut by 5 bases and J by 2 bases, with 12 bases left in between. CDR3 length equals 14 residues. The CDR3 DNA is TGCGCCAGCAGTGGTAGGGGTGTCACAGATACGCAGTATTTT. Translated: CASSGRGVTDTQYF.

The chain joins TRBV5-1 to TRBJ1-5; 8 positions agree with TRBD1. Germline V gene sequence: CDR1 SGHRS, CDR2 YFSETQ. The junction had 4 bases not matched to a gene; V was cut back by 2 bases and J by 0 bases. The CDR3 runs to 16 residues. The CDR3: CASSFGDRNSNQPQHF. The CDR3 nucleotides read TGCGCCAGCAGCTTTGGGGACAGGAATAGCAATCAGCCCCAGCATTTT.

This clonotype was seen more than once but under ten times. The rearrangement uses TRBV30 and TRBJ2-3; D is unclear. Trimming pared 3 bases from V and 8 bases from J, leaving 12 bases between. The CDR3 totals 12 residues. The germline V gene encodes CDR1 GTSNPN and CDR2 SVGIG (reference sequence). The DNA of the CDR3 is TGTGCCTGGAGCCGAACCCGAGGTACGCAGTATTTT. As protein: CAWSRTRGTQYF.

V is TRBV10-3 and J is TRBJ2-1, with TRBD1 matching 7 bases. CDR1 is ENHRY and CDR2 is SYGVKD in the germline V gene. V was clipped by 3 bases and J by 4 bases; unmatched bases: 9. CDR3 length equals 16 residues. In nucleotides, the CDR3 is TGTGCCATCAGTGACTCTACAGGGGCCCTTTACAATGAGCAGTTCTTC. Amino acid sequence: CAISDSTGALYNEQFF.

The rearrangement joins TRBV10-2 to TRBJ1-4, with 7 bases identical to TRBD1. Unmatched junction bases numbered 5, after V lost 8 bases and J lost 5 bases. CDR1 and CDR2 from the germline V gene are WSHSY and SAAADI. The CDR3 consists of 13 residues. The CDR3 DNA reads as TGCGCCAGCGCCGGGACAGCGAATGAAAAACTGTTTTTT. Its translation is CASAGTANEKLFF.

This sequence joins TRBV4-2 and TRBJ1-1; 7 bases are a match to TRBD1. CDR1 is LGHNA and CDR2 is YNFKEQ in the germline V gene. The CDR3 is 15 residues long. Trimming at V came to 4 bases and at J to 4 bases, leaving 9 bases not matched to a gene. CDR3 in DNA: TGTGCCAGCAGCCCGTCGGACAGGAAGGGCACTGAAGCTTTCTTT. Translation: CASSPSDRKGTEAFF.

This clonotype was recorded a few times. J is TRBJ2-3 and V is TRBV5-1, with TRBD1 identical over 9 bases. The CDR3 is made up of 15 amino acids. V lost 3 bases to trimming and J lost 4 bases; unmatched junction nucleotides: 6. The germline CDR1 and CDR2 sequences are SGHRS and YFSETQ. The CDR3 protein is CASSYGTGMADTQYF. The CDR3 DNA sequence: TGCGCCAGCAGCTACGGGACAGGGATGGCAGATACGCAGTATTTT.

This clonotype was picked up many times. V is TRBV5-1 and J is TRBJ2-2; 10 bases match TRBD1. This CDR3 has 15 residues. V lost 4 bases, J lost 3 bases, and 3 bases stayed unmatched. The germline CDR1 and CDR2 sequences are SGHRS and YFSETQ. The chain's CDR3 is CASSRQGADTGELFF. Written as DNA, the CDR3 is TGCGCCAGCAGCCGACAGGGGGCGGACACCGGGGAGCTGTTTTTT.

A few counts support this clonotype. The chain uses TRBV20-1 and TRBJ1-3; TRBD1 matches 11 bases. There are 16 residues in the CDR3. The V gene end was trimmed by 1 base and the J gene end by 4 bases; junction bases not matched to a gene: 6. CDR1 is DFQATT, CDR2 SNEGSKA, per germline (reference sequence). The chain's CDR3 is CSARGDRGFAGNTIYF. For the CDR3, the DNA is TGCAGTGCTAGAGGGGACAGGGGGTTCGCGGGAAACACCATATATTTT.

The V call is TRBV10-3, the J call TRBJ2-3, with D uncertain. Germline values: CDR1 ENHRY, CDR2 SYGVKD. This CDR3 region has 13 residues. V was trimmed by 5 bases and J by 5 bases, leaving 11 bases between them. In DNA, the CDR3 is TGTGCCATCAGTATTGCCGTGGGAGATACGCAGTATTTT. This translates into CAISIAVGDTQYF.

CDR3 residues: CASSFEPSVGELFF. The CDR3 nucleotides are TGTGCCAGCAGCTTCGAACCGAGCGTCGGGGAGCTGTTTTTT. This chain connects TRBV11-2 to TRBJ2-2, with D hard to call. The V gene lost 3 bases and the J gene lost 7 bases, with 12 bases spanning the gap. CDR1 and CDR2 from the germline V gene are SGHAT and FQNNGV. This CDR3 spans 14 amino acids.

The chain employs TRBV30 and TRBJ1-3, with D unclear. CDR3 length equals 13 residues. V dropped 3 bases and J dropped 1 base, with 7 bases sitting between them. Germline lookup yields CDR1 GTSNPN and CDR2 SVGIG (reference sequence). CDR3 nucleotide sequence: TGTGCCTGGAGGCATTCTTCTGGAAACACCATATATTTT. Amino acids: CAWRHSSGNTIYF. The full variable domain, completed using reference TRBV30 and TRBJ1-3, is SQTIHQWPATLVQPVGSPLSLECTVEGTSNPNLYWYRQAAGRGLQLLFYSVGIGQISSEVPQNLSASRPQDRQFILSSKKLLLSDSGFYLCAWRHSSGNTIYFGEGSWLTVV.

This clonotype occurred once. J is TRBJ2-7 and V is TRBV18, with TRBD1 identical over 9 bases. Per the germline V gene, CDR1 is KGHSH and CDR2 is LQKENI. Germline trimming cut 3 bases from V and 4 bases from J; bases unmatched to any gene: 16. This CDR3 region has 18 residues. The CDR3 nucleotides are TGTGCCAGCTCACCCTCGGGACAGGGATATAATGTAGCGTACGAGCAGTACTTC. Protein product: CASSPSGQGYNVAYEQYF.

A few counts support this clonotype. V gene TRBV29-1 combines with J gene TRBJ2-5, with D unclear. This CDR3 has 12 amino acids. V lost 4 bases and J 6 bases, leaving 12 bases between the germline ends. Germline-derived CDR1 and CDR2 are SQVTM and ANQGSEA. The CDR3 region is CSVVPPEKTQYF. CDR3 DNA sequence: TGCAGCGTTGTCCCCCCCGAGAAGACCCAGTACTTC.

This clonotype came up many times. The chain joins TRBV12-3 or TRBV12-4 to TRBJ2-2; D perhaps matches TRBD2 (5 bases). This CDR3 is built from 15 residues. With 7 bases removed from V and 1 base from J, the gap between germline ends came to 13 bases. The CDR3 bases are TGTGCCAGCAATCAGCGAGGAGGGAACACCGGGGAGCTGTTTTTT. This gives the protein CASNQRGGNTGELFF.

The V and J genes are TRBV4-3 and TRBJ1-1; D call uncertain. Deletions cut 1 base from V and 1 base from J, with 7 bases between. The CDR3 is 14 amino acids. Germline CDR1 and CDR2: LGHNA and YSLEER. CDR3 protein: CASSQAGSNTEAFF. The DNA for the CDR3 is TGCGCCAGCAGCCAAGCGGGGTCGAACACTGAAGCTTTCTTT.

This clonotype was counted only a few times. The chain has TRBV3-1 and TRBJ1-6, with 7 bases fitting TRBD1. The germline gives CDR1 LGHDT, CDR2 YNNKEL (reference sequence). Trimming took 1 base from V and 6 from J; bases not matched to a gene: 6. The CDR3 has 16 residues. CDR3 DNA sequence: TGTGCCAGCAGCCAAGTACCGGGACAGATTAATTCACCCCTCCACTTT. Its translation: CASSQVPGQINSPLHF.